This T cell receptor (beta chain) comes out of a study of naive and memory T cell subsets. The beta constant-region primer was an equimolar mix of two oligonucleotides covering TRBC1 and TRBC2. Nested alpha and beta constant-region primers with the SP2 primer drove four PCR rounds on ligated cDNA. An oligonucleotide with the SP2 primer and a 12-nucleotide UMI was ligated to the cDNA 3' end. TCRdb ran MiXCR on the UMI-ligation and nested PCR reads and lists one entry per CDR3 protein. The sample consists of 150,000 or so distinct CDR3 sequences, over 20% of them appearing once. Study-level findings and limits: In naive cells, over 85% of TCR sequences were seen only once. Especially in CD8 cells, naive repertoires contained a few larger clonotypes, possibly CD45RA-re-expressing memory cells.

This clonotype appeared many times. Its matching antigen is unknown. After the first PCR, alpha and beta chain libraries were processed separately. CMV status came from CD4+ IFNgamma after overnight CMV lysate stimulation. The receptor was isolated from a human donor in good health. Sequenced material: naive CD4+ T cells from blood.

The CDR3 region is CASSITGLSNQPQHF. CDR3 nucleotides: TGTGCCAGTAGTATAACAGGTCTTAGCAATCAGCCCCAGCATTTT. The chain couples TRBV19 to TRBJ1-5; a weak D match, TRBD1 (5 bases). CDR3 length equals 15 residues. Trimming took 2 bases from V and 0 from J, leaving 8 bases between them. Germline V gene sequence: CDR1 LNHDA, CDR2 SQIVND (reference sequence).